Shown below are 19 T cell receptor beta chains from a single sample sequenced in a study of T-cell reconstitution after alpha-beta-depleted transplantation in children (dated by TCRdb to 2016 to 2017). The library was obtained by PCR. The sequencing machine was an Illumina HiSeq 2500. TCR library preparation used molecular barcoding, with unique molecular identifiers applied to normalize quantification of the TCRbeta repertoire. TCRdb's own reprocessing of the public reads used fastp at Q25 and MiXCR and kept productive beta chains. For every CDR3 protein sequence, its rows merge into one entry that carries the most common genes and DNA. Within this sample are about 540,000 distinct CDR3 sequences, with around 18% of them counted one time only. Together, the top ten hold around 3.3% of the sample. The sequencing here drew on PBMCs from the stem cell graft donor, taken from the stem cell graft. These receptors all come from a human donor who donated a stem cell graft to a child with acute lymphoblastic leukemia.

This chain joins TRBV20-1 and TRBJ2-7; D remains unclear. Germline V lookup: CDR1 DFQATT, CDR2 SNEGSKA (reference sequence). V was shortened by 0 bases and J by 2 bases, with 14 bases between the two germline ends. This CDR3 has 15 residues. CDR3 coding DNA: TGCAGTGCTAGAGATAACCCGGTAGGCGCCTACGAGCAGTACTTC. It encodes CSARDNPVGAYEQYF.

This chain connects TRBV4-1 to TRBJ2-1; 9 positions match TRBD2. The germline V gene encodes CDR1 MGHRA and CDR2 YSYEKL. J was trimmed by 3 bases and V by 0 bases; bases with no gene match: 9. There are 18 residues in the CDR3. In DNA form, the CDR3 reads TGCGCCAGCAGCCAAGAAGTGTGGGGGACTAGCAGCTACAATGAGCAGTTCTTC. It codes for CASSQEVWGTSSYNEQFF.

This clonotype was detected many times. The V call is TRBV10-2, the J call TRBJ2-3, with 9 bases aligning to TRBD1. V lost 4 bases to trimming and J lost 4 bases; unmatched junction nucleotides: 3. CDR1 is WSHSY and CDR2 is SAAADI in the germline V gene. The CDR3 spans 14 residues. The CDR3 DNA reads TGCGCCAGCAGTGGGGACAGGGAGGCAGATACGCAGTATTTT. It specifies CASSGDREADTQYF.

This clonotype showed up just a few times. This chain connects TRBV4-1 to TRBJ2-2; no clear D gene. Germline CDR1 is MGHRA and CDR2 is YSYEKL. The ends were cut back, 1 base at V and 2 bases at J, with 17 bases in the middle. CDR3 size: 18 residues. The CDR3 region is CASSQGKVMRSNTGELFF. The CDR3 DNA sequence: TGCGCCAGCAGCCAAGGGAAGGTTATGCGGAGTAACACCGGGGAGCTGTTTTTT.

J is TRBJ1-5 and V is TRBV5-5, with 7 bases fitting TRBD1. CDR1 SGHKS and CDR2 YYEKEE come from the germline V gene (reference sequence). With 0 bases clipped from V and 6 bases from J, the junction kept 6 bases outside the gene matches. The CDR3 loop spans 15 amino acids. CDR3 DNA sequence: TGTGCCAGCAGCTTGGTAGGGGGCGCGGTTCAGCCCCAGCATTTT. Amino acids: CASSLVGGAVQPQHF.

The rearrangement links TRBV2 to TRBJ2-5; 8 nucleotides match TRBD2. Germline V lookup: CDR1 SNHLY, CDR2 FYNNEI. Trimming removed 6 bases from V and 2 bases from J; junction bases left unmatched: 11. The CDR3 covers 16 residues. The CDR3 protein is CASRGGLASFQETQYF. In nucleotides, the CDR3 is TGTGCCAGCAGGGGTGGACTAGCCAGCTTTCAAGAGACCCAGTACTTC.

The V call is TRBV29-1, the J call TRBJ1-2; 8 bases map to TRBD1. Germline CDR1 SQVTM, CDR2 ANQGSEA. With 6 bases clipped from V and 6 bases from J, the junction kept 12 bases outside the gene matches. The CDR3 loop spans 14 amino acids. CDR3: CSVMTGEGGHGYTF. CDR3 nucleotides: TGCAGCGTGATGACAGGGGAGGGTGGCCATGGCTACACCTTC.

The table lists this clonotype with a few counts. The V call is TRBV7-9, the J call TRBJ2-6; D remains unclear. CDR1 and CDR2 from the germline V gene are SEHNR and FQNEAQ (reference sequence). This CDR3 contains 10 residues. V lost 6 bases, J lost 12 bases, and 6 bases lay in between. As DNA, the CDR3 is TGTGCCAGCAGTGTAGGCGTCCTGACTTTC. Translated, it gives CASSVGVLTF. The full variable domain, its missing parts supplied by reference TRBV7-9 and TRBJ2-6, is DTGVSQNPRHKITKRGQNVTFRCDPISEHNRLYWYRQTLGQGPEFLTYFQNEAQLEKSRLLSDRFSAERPKGSFSTLEIQRTEQGDSAMYLCASSVGVLTFGAGSRLTVL.

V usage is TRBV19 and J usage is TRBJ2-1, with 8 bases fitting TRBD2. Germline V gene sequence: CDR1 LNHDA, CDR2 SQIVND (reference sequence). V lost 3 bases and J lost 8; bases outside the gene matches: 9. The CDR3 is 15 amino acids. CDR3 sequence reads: CASSMVKRESYEQFF. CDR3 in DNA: TGTGCCAGTAGTATGGTCAAGCGGGAGAGTTATGAGCAGTTCTTC.

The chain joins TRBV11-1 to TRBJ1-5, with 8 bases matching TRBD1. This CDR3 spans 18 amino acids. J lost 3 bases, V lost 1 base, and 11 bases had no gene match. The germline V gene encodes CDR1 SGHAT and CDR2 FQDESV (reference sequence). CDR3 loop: CASSLGAPGTGFNQPQHF. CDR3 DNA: TGTGCCAGCAGCTTAGGGGCGCCCGGGACAGGTTTCAATCAGCCCCAGCATTTT.

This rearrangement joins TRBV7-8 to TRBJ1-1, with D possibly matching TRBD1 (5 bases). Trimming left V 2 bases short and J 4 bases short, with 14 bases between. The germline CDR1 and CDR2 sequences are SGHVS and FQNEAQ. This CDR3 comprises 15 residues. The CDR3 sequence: CASSLYGGKGTEAFF. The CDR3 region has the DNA TGTGCCAGCAGCTTATACGGGGGGAAGGGCACTGAAGCTTTCTTT.

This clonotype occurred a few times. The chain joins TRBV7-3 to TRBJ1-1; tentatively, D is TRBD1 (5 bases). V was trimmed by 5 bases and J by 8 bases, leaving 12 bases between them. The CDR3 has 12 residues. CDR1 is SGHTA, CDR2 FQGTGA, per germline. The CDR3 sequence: CASSRPQGEAFF. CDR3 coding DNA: TGTGCCAGCAGCCGACCGCAGGGAGAAGCTTTCTTT. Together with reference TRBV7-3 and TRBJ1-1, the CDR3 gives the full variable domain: GAGVSQTPSNKVTEKGKYVELRCDPISGHTALYWYRQSLGQGPEFLIYFQGTGAADDSGLPNDRFFAVRPEGSVSTLKIQRTERGDSAVYLCASSRPQGEAFFGQGTRLTVV.

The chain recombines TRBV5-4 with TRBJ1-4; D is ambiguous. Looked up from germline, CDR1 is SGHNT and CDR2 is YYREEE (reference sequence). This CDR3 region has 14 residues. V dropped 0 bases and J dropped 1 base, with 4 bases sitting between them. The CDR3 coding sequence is TGTGCCAGCAGCTTGGACAGAACTAATGAAAAACTGTTTTTT. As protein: CASSLDRTNEKLFF.

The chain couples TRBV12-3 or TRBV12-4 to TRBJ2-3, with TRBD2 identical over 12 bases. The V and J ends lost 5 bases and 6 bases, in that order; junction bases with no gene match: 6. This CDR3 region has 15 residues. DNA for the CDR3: TGTGCCAGCAGTCTGACTAGCGGGAGTGACGATACGCAGTATTTT. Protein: CASSLTSGSDDTQYF.

The CDR3 loop is CAISESTGGLSDNEQFF. DNA of the CDR3: TGTGCCATCAGCGAATCAACTGGAGGGTTATCCGACAATGAGCAGTTCTTC. The chain has TRBV10-3 and TRBJ2-1, with D maybe TRBD2 (6 bases). Trimming stripped 6 bases from V and 5 bases from J, with 23 bases between. CDR3 size: 17 residues. Germline lookup yields CDR1 ENHRY and CDR2 SYGVKD.

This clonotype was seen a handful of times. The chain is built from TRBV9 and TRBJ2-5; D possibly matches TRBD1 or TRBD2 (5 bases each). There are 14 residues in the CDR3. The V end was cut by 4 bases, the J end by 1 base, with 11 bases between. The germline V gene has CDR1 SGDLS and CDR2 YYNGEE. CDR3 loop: CASSPGTSQETQYF. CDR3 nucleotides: TGTGCCAGCAGCCCTGGGACCTCCCAAGAGACCCAGTACTTC. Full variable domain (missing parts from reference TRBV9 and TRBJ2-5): DSGVTQTPKHLITATGQRVTLRCSPRSGDLSVYWYQQSLDQGLQFLIQYYNGEERAKGNILERFSAQQFPDLHSELNLSSLELGDSALYFCASSPGTSQETQYFGPGTRLLVL.

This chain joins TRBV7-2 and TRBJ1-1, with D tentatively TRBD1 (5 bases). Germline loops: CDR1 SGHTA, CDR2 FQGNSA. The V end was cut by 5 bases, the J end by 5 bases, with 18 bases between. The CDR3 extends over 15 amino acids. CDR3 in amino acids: CASSPRTLKGTEAFF. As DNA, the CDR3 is TGTGCCAGCAGCCCTCGGACTTTAAAGGGGACTGAAGCTTTCTTT.

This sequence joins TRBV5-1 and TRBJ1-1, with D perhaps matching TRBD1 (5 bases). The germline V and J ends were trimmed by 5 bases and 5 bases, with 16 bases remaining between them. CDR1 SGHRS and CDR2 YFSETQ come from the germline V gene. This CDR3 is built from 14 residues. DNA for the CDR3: TGCGCCAGCAGAGCTACGGCAGGGCGTACTGAAGCTTTCTTT. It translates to CASRATAGRTEAFF.

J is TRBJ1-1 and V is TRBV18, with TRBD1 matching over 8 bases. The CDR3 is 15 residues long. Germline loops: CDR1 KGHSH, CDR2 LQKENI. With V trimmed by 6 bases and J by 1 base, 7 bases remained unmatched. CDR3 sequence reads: CASSRGTGENTEAFF. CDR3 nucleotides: TGTGCCAGCTCCCGGGGGACAGGCGAGAACACTGAAGCTTTCTTT.